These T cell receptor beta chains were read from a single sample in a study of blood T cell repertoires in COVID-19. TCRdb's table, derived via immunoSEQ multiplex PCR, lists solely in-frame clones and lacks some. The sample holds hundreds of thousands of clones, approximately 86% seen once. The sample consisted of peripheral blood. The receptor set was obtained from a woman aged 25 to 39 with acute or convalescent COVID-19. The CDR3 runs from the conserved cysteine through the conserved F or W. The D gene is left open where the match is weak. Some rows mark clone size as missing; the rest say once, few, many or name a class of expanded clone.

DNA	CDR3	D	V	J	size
TGTGCCAGTAGTATACCGGGACACGTCAATCAGCCCCAGCATTTT	CASSIPGHVNQPQHF	NA	TRBV19	TRBJ1-5	NA
TGTGCCATCAGCCGGACAGGGGGAAATCAGCCCCAGCATTTT	CAISRTGGNQPQHF	TRBD1	TRBV10-3	TRBJ1-5	NA
TGTGCCAGCAGTCTCGCGGTCGGCTTAAAGACCCAGTACTTC	CASSLAVGLKTQYF	NA	TRBV3-1/TRBV3-2	TRBJ2-5	NA
TGCAGCGTTGAAGATAGGGGTACCTACGAGCAGTACTTC	CSVEDRGTYEQYF	NA	TRBV29-1	TRBJ2-7	NA
TGTGCCAGCAGTTCGACAGGGGGCGGAGGGGATACGCAGTATTTT	CASSSTGGGGDTQYF	TRBD1	TRBV6-4	TRBJ2-3	NA
TGTGCCAGCAGCTCCTCGGGACTAGCGGACAATGAGCAGTTCTTC	CASSSSGLADNEQFF	TRBD2	TRBV13	TRBJ2-1	NA
TGTGCCAGCAGCTTAGACTCAGGAAGCAATCAGCCCCAGCATTTT	CASSLDSGSNQPQHF	NA	TRBV11-2	TRBJ1-5	NA
TGTGCCAGCAGTACAATTTCGGGACTAGCGGCCTACGAGCAGTACTTC	CASSTISGLAAYEQYF	NA	TRBV21-1	TRBJ2-7	NA
TGTGCCAGCAGCCTTCGACTAGCGGGAGGCATAGATACGCAGTATTTT	CASSLRLAGGIDTQYF	TRBD2	TRBV3-1/TRBV3-2	TRBJ2-3	NA
TGTGCCAGTAGCCCACGGACAGGGGGCACGAATCAGCCCCAGCATTTT	CASSPRTGGTNQPQHF	TRBD1	TRBV19	TRBJ1-5	NA
TGCAGCGTTGAAGATCGGGGAGGACCCACAGATACGCAGTATTTT	CSVEDRGGPTDTQYF	NA	TRBV29-1	TRBJ2-3	few